In its sample, the clone carrying this TCR beta chain was seen many times. No antigen is known for it. Multiplex PCR with BIOMED2 TRB-A/B primer pools amplified TRB rearrangements. TCRdb called the multiplex PCR reads again in MiXCR, with one record for every CDR3 protein. The top ten clones hold 6.8% of a sample with some 14,000 distinct CDR3 sequences, roughly 30% of them seen once. The sample originates from a study of T and B cells in COVID-19 patients. Study-wide background: Peripheral blood came from COVID-19 patients with active infection or after recovery.

The CDR3 runs to 14 residues. V lost 5 bases and J lost 9, with 17 bases in between. CDR1 and CDR2 (germline): SGHVS, FNYEAQ. Blood genomic DNA input for TRB amplification was about 240-550 ng. General study points: No sequencing was yet done of CD4+, regulatory or CD8+ subsets, or of SARS-CoV-2-responsive or tetramer+ sorted cells. Blood from mildly ill patients while symptomatic, and early samples from severe cases, were scarce.

The source material was blood. This sequence originates from a human donor who had recovered from COVID-19. This chain joins TRBV7-6 and TRBJ2-1; the D gene is possibly TRBD1 (5 bases). The CDR3 spells CASSAIQGDFEQFF. CDR3 nucleotide sequence: TGTGCCAGCAGCGCGATACAAGGGGATTTTGAGCAGTTCTTC.